The clone carrying this TCR beta chain was counted at least ten times. Its antigen is unknown. The data derive from a study of T cells in Graves' hyperthyroidism and ophthalmopathy. Study-level information: Upon initial diagnosis and before any treatment, peripheral blood was collected. General study results and limits: Researchers found most expanded thyroid clonotypes above 0.001 in blood as well. A 13 V-J signature model discriminated ophthalmopathy versus stable hyperthyroidism.

Template material for amplifying TCR beta CDR3 regions consisted of RNA transcripts. First-round RT-PCR targeting the TCR CDR3 was performed with the HTBI primer set. MiXCR was run by TCRdb on the multiplex PCR reads, yielding one entry per CDR3 protein. The sample yields roughly 290,000 distinct CDR3 sequences, 10% to 15% seen once. Patients aged 18 to 65 had newly diagnosed hyperthyroidism that had lasted under 2 months. After removal of 6 bases from V and 1 base from J, the junction contained 5 bases not matched to a gene. This CDR3 has 14 residues. Germline V gene lookup returns CDR1 DFQATT and CDR2 SNEGSKA (reference sequence).

The chain uses TRBV20-1 and TRBJ2-1; 8 nucleotides align to TRBD2. This clonotype was sampled from a woman younger than 45 with Graves' hyperthyroidism that later progressed to Graves' ophthalmopathy. The sample comprised blood. CDR3 bases: TGCAGTGCCGGACTAGCAGGGTCCTACAATGAGCAGTTCTTC. This translates into CSAGLAGSYNEQFF.